The sample holds one count of the clone carrying this TCR beta chain. The entry originates in a study of blood T cell repertoires in COVID-19. Whole-study context: The study drew acute and convalescent COVID-19 samples from the United States, Italy and Spain.

Per the authors' pipeline: Reference gene primer amplification yielded estimated nucleated cell counts. Only in-frame clones appear in the TCRdb table, and some are missing; sequencing was by immunoSEQ multiplex PCR. The DNA gave D and trimming, while V, J and clone size come from that table. The data show approximately 180,000 clones, around 85% seen once. Patients from Seattle were sampled longitudinally, starting during active infection. Germline CDR1 reads SGHTA; CDR2 reads FQGNSA. With 1 base removed from V and 3 bases from J, the gap between germline ends came to 10 bases. CDR3 size: 14 residues.

The sequenced sample consisted of peripheral blood. The chain employs TRBV7-2 and TRBJ2-7; a weak D match, TRBD1 (5 bases). This TCR came from a person between 65 and 80 years old with COVID-19, enrolled during active disease. CDR3 DNA: TGTGCCAGCAGCTTAGGACAGTCCCGCTACGAGCAGTACTTC. This encodes CASSLGQSRYEQYF.